The clone carrying this T cell receptor beta chain came up a few times. The antigen remains unidentified. This sample is part of a study of T cell repertoires in cytomegalovirus infection. Turning to the study itself: It can be stated that public TCR beta signatures indicated CMV infection as well as a matching HLA type.

General observations from the study: Cumulative frequency of public TCR beta families picked out carriers of CMV plus the relevant HLA. HLA-C-restricted, CMV-specific TCR beta clonotypes were dominant ex vivo.

TCRdb analysed the reads with MiXCR anew, one entry per CDR3 protein. Of around 320,000 distinct CDR3 sequences listed, over 7.5% are singletons. The CDR3 runs to 16 residues. Germline assignment: CDR1 LNHNV and CDR2 YYDKDF (reference sequence). V trimming: 1 base; J trimming: 1 base; junction bases outside the gene matches: 4. This chain connects TRBV15 to TRBJ2-1; 7 bases are shared with TRBD2. The sequenced sample was PBMCs. The TCR originated in a human donor in good health (CMV status not recorded). Some clones in this sample may be carry-over from other donors' samples. For the CDR3, the DNA is TGTGCCACCAGCAGAGGGGGGGGGGGGTCCTACAATGAGCAGTTCTTC. The encoded protein is CATSRGGGGSYNEQFF.